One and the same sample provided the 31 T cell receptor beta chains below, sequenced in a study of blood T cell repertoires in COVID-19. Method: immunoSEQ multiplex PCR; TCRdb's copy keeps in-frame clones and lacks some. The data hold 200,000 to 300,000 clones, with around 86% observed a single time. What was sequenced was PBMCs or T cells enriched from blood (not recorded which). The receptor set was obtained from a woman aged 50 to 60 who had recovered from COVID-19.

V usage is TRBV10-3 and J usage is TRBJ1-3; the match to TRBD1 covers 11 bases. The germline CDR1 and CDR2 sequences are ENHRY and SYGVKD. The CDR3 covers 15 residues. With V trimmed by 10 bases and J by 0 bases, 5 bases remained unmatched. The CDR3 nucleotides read TGTGCCACCTGGACAGGGGGCTTCTCTGGAAACACCATATATTTT. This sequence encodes CATWTGGFSGNTIYF.

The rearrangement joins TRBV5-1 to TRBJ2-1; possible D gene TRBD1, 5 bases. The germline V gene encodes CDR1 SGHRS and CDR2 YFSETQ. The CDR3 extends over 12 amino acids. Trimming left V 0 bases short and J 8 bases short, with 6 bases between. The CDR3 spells CASSLVRDEQFF. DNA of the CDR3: TGCGCCAGCAGCTTGGTCAGGGATGAGCAGTTCTTC.

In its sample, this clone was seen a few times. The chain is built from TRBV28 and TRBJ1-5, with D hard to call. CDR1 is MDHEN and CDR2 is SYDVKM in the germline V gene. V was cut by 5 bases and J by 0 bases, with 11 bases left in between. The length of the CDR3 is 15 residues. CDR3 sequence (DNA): TGTGCCAGCAGTCGAGCGACGGATAGCAATCAGCCCCAGCATTTT. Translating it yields CASSRATDSNQPQHF. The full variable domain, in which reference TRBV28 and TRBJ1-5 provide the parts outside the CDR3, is DVKVTQSSRYLVKRTGEKVFLECVQDMDHENMFWYRQDPGLGLRLIYFSYDVKMKEKGDIPEGYSVSREKKERFSLILESASTNQTSMYLCASSRATDSNQPQHFGDGTRLSIL.

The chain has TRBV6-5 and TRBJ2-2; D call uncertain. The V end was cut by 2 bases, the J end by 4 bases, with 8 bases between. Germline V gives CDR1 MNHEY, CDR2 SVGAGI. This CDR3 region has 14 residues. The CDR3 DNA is TGTGCCAGCAGTTACACGTACAGCACCGGGGAGCTGTTTTTT. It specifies CASSYTYSTGELFF.

CDR3 sequence reads: CASSLEAGFYNEQFF. The CDR3 DNA reads TGCGCCAGCAGCTTGGAGGCAGGGTTCTACAATGAGCAGTTCTTC. The V call is TRBV5-1, the J call TRBJ2-1; D might be TRBD1 (5 bases). Germline values: CDR1 SGHRS, CDR2 YFSETQ. V lost 0 bases and J 3 bases, leaving 10 bases between the germline ends. The CDR3 contains 15 residues.

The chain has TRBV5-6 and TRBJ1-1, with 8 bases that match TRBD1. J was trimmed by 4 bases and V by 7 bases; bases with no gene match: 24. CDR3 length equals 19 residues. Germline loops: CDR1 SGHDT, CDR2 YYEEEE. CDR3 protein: CASAGGQAWNGLVGTEAFF. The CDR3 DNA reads TGTGCCAGCGCCGGGGGACAGGCGTGGAACGGGTTGGTTGGCACTGAAGCTTTCTTT.

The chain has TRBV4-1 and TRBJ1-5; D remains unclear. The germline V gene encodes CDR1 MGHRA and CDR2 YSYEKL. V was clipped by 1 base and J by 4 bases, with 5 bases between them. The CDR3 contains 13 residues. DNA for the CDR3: TGCGCCAGCAGCCAAGGAGATAATCAGCCCCAGCATTTT. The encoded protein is CASSQGDNQPQHF.

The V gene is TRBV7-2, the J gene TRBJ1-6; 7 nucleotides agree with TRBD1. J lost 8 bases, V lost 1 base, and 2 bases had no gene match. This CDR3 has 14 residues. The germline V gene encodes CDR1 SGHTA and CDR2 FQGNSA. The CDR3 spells CASSLGQGYSPLHF. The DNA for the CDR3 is TGTGCCAGCAGCTTAGGACAGGGATATTCACCCCTCCACTTT.

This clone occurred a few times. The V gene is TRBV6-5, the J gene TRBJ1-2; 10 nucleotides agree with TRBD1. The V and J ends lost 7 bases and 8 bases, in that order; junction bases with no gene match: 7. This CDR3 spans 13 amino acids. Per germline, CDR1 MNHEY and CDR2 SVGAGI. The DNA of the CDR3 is TGTGCCAGCACCCTAGGGACAGGGGAAGGCTACACCTTC. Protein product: CASTLGTGEGYTF.

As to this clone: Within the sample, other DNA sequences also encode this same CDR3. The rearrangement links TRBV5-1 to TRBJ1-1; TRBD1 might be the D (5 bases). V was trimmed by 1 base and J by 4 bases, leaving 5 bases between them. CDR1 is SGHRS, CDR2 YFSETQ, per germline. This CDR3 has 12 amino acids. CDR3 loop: CASSLQGTEAFF. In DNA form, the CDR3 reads TGCGCCAGCAGCTTGCAGGGCACTGAAGCTTTCTTT.

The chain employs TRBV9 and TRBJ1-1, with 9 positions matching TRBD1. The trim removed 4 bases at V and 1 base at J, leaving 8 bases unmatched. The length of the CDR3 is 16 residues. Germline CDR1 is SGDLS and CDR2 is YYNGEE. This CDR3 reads CASSKLQGAANTEAFF. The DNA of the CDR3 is TGTGCCAGCAGCAAATTACAGGGGGCTGCGAACACTGAAGCTTTCTTT.

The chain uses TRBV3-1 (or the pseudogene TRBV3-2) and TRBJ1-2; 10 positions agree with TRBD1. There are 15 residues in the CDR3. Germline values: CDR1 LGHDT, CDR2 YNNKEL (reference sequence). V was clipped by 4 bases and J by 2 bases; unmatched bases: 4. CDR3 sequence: CASSLRGQGNYGYTF. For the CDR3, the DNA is TGTGCCAGCAGCCTCCGGGGACAGGGGAACTATGGCTACACCTTC.

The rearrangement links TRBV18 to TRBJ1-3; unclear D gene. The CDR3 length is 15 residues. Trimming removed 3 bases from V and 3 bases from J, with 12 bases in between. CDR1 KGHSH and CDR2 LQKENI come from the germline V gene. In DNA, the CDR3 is TGTGCCAGCTCACCGACGGAGGGTGGTGGAAACACCATATATTTT. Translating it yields CASSPTEGGGNTIYF.

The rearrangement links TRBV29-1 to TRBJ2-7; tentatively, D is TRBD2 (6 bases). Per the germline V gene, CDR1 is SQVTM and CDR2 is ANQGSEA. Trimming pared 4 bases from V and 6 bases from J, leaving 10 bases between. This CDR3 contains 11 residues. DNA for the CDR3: TGCAGCGTTGTTCGGGGAGGCGAGCAGTACTTC. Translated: CSVVRGGEQYF.

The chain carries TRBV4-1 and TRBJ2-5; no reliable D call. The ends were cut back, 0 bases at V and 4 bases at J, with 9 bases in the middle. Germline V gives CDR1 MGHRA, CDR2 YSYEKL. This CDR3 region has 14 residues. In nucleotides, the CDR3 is TGCGCCAGCAGCCAAGATTCCCTCCCAGAGACCCAGTACTTC. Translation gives CASSQDSLPETQYF.

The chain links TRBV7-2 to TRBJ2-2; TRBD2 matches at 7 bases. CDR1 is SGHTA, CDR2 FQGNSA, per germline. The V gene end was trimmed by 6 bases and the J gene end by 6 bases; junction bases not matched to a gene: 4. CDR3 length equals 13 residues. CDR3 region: CASRPTSAGELFF. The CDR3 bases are TGTGCCAGCAGACCAACTAGCGCCGGGGAGCTGTTTTTT.

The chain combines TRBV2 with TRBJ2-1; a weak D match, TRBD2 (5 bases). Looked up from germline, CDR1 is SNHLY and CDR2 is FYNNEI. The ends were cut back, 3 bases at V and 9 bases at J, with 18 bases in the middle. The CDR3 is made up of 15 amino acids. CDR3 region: CASSERVRGWGEQFF. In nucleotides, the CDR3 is TGTGCCAGCAGTGAGAGGGTTCGTGGGTGGGGTGAGCAGTTCTTC. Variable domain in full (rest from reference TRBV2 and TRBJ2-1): EPEVTQTPSHQVTQMGQEVILRCVPISNHLYFYWYRQILGQKVEFLVSFYNNEISEKSEIFDDQFSVERPDGSNFTLKIRSTKLEDSAMYFCASSERVRGWGEQFFGPGTRLTVL.

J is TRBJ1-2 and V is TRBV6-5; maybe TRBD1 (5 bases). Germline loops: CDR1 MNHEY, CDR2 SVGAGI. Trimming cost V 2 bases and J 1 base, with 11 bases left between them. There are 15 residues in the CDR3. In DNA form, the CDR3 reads TGTGCCAGCAGTTACCAAAGGGGAATTAACTATGGCTACACCTTC. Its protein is CASSYQRGINYGYTF.

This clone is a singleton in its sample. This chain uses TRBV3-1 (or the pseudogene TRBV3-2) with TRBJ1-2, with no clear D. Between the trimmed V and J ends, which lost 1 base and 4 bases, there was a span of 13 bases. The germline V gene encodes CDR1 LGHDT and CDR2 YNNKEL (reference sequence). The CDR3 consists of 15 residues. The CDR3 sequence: CASSQVIGRTYGYTF. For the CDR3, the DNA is TGTGCCAGCAGCCAAGTTATCGGGAGGACCTATGGCTACACCTTC.

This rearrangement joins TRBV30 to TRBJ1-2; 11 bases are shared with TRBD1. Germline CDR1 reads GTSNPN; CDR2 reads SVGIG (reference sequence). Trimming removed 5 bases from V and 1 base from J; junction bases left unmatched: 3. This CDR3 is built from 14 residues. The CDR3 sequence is CAWRGQGGNYGYTF. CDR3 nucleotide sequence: TGTGCCTGGCGGGGACAGGGGGGTAACTATGGCTACACCTTC.

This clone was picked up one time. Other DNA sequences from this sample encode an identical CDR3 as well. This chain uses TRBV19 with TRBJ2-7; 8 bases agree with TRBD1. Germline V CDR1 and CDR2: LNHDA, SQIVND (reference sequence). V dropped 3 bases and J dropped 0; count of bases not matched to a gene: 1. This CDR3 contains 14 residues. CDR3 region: CASSIGQGSYEQYF. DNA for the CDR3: TGTGCCAGTAGTATTGGACAGGGCTCCTACGAGCAGTACTTC.

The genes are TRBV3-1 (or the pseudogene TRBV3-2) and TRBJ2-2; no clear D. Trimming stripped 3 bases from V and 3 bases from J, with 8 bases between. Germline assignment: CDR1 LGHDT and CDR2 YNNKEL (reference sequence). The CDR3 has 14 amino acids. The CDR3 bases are TGTGCCAGCAGCCAGGGCCAGTACACCGGGGAGCTGTTTTTT. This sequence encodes CASSQGQYTGELFF.

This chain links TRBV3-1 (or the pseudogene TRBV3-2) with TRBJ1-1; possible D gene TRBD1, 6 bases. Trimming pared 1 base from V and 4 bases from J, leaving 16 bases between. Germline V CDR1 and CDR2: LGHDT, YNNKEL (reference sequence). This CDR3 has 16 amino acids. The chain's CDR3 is CASSQVSQGQRTEAFF. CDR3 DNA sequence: TGTGCCAGCAGCCAAGTCTCCCAGGGGCAGCGCACTGAAGCTTTCTTT.

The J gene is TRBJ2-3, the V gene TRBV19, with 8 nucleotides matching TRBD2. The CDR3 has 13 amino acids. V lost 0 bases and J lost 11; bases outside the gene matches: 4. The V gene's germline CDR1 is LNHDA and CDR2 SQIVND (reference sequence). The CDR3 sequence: CASSIDTSGVQYF. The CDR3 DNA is TGTGCCAGTAGTATAGATACTAGCGGAGTGCAGTATTTT. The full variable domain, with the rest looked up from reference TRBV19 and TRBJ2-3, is DGGITQSPKYLFRKEGQNVTLSCEQNLNHDAMYWYRQDPGQGLRLIYYSQIVNDFQKGDIAEGYSVSREKKESFPLTVTSAQKNPTAFYLCASSIDTSGVQYFGPGTRLTVL.

CDR3 coding DNA: TGTGCCAGCAGCTTAGCGCCGGGGGGTGGAGAACTGTTTTTT. This sequence encodes CASSLAPGGGELFF. This chain joins TRBV11-2 and TRBJ1-4; D is possibly TRBD1 (5 bases). Germline values: CDR1 SGHAT, CDR2 FQNNGV. V dropped 1 base and J dropped 12 bases, with 15 bases sitting between them. The CDR3 covers 14 residues.

CDR3 coding DNA: TGTGCCAGCAGTTACCAGCGGAACACCGGGGAGCTGTTTTTT. Translated, it gives CASSYQRNTGELFF. The V gene is TRBV6-5, the J gene TRBJ2-2; the D is unclear. Germline V gene data show CDR1 as MNHEY and CDR2 as SVGAGI. Trimming took 2 bases from V and 1 from J, leaving 5 bases between them. This CDR3 contains 14 residues.

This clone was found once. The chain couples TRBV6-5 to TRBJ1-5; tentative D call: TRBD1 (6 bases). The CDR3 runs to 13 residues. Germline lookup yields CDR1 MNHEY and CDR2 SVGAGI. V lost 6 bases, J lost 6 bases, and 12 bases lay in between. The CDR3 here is CASSSGQSQPQHF. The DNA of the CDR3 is TGTGCCAGCAGCAGCGGACAGTCTCAGCCCCAGCATTTT.

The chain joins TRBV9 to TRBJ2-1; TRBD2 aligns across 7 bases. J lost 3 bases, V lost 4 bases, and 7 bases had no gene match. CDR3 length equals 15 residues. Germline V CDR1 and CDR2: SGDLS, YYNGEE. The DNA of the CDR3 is TGTGCCAGCAGCTTCGGACGCGGGGGCTACAATGAGCAGTTCTTC. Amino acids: CASSFGRGGYNEQFF.

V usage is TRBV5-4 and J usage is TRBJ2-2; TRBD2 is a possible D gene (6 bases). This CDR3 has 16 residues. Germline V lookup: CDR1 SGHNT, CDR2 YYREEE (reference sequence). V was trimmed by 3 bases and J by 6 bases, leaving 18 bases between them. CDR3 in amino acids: CASSSGVAANSGELFF. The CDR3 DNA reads TGTGCCAGCAGCTCCGGGGTAGCGGCTAACTCCGGGGAGCTGTTTTTT. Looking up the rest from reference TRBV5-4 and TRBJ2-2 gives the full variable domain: ETGVTQSPTHLIKTRGQQVTLRCSSQSGHNTVSWYQQALGQGPQFIFQYYREEENGRGNFPPRFSGLQFPNYSSELNVNALELDDSALYLCASSSGVAANSGELFFGEGSRLTVL.

Here the CDR3 DNA reads TGTGCCAGCAGCCGTCGAGGGAACTATGGCTACACCTTC. Translating gives CASSRRGNYGYTF. V usage is TRBV7-8 and J usage is TRBJ1-2; D unclear. V was cut by 5 bases and J by 2 bases, with 9 bases left in between. The germline gives CDR1 SGHVS, CDR2 FQNEAQ. This CDR3 is 13 amino acids long.

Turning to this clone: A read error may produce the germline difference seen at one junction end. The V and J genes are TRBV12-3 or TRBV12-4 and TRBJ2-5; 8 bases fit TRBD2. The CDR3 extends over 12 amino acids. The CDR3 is CASSSLAGPKHF. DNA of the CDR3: TGTGCCAGCAGTAGCCTAGCGGGTCCTAAACACTTC.